This TCR beta chain was profiled in a study of spatial heterogeneity in lung cancer. Study in general: Sequences of the beta chain were consistently detected in greater numbers than alpha-chain sequences. Study results and caveats: Ubiquitous expanded tumor TCRs were seen in blood more at resection than at follow-up.

This clonotype was counted at least ten times. Its antigen remains unidentified. Trimming stripped 6 bases from V and 0 bases from J, with 10 bases between. The CDR3 is 14 residues long. Germline V gives CDR1 SGHVS, CDR2 FQNEAQ. Each TCR cDNA molecule carried a unique molecular identifier. From the 5' RACE reads, TCRdb called clonotypes with MiXCR, one entry per CDR3 protein. The data contain tens of thousands of distinct CDR3 sequences, about 4.5% of them seen just once; the ten biggest clones take up roughly 36%. As for time point: sample taken at primary tumor resection. Unsorted whole RNA samples from tumor, nontumor lung or frozen PBMC were sequenced. The approximately 77 donors had untreated early-stage non-small cell lung cancer.

The chain couples TRBV7-8 to TRBJ2-3; D not certain. The sample in question was PBMCs, obtained at surgery. This TCR came from a male donor with early-stage non-small cell lung cancer. CDR3 DNA: TGTGCCAGCAGGTCAATGGTCAGCACAGATACGCAGTATTTT. It specifies CASRSMVSTDTQYF.